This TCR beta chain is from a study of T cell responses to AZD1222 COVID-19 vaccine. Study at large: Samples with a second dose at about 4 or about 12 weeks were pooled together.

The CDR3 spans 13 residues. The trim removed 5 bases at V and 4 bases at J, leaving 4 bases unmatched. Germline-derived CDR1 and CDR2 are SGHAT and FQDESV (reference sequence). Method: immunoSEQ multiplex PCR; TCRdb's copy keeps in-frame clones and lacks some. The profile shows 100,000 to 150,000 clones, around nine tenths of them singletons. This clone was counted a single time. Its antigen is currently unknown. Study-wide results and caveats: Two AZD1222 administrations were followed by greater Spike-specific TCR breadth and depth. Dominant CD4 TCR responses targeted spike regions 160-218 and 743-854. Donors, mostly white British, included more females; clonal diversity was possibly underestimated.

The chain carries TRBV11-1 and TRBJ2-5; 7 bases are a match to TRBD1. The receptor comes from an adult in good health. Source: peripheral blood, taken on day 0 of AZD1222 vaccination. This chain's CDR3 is CASSPQGTETQYF. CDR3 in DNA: TGTGCCAGCAGCCCACAGGGGACAGAGACCCAGTACTTC.